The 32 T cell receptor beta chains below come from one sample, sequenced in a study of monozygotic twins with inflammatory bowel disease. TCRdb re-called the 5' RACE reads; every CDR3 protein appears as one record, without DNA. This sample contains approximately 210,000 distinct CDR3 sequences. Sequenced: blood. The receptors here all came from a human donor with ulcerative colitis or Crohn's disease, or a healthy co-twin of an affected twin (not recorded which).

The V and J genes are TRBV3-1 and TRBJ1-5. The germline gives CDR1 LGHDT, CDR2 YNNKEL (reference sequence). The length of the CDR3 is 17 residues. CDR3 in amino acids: CASSQGPSVAHNQPQHF.

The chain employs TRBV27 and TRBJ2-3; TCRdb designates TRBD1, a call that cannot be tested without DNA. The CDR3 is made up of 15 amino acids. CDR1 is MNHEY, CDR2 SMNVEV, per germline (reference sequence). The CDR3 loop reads CASRRRGRRTDTQYF.

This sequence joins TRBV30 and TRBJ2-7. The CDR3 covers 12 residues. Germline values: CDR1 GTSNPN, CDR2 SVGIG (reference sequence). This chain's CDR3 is CAWSGLSYEQYF.

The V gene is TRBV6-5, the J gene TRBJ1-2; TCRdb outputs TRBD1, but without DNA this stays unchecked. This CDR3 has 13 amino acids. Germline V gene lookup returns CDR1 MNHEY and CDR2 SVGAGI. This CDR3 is CASSRQTGYGYTF.

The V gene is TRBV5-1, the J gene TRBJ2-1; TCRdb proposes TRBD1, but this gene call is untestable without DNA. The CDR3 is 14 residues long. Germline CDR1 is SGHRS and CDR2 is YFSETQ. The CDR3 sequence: CASRGAPSYNEQFF.

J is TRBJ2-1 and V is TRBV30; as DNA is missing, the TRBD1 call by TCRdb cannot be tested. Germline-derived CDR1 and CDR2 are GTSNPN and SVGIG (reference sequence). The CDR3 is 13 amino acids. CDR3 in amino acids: CAWSLTGGSEQFF.

CDR3 in amino acids: CASTKTYAFNEKLFF. V usage is TRBV19 and J usage is TRBJ1-4. The CDR3 has 15 residues. CDR1 is LNHDA, CDR2 SQIVND, per germline (reference sequence).

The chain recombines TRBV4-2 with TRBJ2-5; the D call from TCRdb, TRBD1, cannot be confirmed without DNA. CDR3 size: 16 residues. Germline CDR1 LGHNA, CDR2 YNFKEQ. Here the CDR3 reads CASSSLTGTYQETQYF.

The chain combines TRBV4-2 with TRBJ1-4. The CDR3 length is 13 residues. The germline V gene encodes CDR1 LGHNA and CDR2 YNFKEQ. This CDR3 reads CASSQERGEKLFF.

This CDR3 reads CASSLVGLASSTDTQYF. The rearrangement links TRBV7-2 to TRBJ2-3; TCRdb's assignment of TRBD2 cannot be checked, as there is no DNA. The V gene's germline CDR1 is SGHTA and CDR2 FQGNSA. This CDR3 contains 17 residues.

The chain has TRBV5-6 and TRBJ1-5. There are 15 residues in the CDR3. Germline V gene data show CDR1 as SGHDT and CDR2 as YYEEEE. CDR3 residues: CASSLRGQYNQPQHF.

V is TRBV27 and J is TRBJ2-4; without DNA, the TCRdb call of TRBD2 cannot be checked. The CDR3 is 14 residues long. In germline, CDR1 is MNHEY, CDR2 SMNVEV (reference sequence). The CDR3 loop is CASSFRTSGSDQYF.

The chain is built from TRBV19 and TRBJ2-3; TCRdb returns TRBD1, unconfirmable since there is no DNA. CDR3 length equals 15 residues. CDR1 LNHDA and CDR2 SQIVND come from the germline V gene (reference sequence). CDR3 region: CASRTGTGVTDTQYF.

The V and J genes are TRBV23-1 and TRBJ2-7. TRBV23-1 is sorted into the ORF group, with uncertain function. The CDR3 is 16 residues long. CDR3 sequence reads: CASSQKLPYLGPEQYF.

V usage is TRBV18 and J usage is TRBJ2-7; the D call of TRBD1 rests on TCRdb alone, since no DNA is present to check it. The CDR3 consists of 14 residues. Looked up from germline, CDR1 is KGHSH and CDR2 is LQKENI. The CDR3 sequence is CASSPPAPTGEQYF.

CDR3 sequence: CASSVNYEQYF. This chain links TRBV12-3 or TRBV12-4 with TRBJ2-7. The CDR3 runs 11 residues.

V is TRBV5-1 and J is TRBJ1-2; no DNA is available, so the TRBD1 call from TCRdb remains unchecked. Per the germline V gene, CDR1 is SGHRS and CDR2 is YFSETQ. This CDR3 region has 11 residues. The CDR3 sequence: CASTGGYGYTF.

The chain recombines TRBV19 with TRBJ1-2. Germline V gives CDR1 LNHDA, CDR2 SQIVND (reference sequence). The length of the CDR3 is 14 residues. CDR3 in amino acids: CASSINSGNSGYTF. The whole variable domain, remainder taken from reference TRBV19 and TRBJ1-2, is DGGITQSPKYLFRKEGQNVTLSCEQNLNHDAMYWYRQDPGQGLRLIYYSQIVNDFQKGDIAEGYSVSREKKESFPLTVTSAQKNPTAFYLCASSINSGNSGYTFGSGTRLTVV.

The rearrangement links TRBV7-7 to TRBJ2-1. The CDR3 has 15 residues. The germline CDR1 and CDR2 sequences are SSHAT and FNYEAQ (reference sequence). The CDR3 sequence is CASSQNDGPYNEQFF.

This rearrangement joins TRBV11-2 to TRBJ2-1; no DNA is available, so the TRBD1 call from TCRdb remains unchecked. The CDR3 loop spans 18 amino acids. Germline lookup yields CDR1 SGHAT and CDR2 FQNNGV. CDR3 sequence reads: CASSSLGGRHLSYNEQFF. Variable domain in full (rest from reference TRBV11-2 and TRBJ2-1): EAGVAQSPRYKIIEKRQSVAFWCNPISGHATLYWYQQILGQGPKLLIQFQNNGVVDDSQLPKDRFSAERLKGVDSTLKIQPAKLEDSAVYLCASSSLGGRHLSYNEQFFGPGTRLTVL.

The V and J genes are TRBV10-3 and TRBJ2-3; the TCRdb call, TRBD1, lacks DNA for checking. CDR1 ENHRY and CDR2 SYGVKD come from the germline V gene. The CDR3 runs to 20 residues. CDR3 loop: CAISAPDRGESGSSTDTQYF.

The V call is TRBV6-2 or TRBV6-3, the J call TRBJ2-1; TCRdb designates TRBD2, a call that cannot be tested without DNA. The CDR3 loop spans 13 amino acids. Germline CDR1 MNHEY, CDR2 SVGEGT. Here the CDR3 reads CASRSRGHNEQFF.

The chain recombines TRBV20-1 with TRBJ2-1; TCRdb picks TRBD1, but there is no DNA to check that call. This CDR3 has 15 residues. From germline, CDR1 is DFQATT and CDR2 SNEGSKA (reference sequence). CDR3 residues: CSAISGTSIYNEQFF.

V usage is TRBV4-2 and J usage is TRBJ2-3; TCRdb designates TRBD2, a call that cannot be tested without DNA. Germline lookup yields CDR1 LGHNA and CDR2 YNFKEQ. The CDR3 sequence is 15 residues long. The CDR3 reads CASSLGGSGTSEKYF.

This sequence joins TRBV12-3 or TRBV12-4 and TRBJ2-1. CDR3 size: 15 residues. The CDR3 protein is CASSLSSKGLNEQFF.

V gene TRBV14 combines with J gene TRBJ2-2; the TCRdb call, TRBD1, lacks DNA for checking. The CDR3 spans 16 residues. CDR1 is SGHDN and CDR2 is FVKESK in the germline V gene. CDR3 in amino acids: CASSQDQVPGTGELFF.

The CDR3 region is CASSLASPSTYEQYF. V usage is TRBV5-1 and J usage is TRBJ2-7. The germline V gene encodes CDR1 SGHRS and CDR2 YFSETQ. This CDR3 spans 15 amino acids.

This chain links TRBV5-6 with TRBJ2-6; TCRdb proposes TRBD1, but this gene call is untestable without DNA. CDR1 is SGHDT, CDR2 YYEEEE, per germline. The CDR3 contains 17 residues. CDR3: CASSLGQGAPGANVLTF. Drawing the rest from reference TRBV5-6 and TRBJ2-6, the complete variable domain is DAGVTQSPTHLIKTRGQQVTLRCSPKSGHDTVSWYQQALGQGPQFIFQYYEEEERQRGNFPDRFSGHQFPNYSSELNVNALLLGDSALYLCASSLGQGAPGANVLTFGAGSRLTVL.

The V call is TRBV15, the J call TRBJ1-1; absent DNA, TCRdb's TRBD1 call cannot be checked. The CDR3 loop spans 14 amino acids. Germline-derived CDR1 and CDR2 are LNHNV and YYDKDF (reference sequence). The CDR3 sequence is CATSIAGPNTEAFF.

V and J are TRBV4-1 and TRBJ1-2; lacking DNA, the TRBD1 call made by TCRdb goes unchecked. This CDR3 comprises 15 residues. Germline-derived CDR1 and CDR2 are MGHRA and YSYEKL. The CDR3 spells CASSPRSGGIDGYTF.

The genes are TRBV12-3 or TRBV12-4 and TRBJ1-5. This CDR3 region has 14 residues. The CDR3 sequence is CASTQQGPLGPQHF.

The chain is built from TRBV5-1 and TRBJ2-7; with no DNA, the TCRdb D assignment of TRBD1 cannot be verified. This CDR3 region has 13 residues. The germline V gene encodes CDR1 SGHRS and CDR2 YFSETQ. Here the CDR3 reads CASRYSTGNEQYF.